One sample yielded the 16 T cell receptor beta chains listed below, sequenced in a study of blood T cells in healthy people across ages. It was with a sample-barcoded 5' primer and a J-beta primer mix that a second PCR of roughly 7 to 12 cycles was run. TCRdb reprocessed the 5' RACE reads with MiXCR, giving one entry per CDR3 protein. Of 600,000 to 800,000 distinct CDR3 sequences listed, around 52% were seen once; the top ten hold approximately 12%. Material for sequencing was blood. These receptors were collected from an elderly woman in good health.

V is TRBV15 and J is TRBJ1-4; a possible D gene is TRBD1 (6 bases). V shed 0 bases and J shed 7 bases, with 15 bases lying between them. CDR3 size: 16 residues. CDR1 and CDR2 from the germline V gene are LNHNV and YYDKDF (reference sequence). In DNA, the CDR3 is TGTGCCACCAGCAGAGAAACGGGCAGGGGAGGTGAAAAACTGTTTTTT. It specifies CATSRETGRGGEKLFF.

This clonotype has at least ten counts. The rearrangement joins TRBV29-1 to TRBJ2-5, with 11 bases fitting TRBD1. Germline CDR1 reads SQVTM; CDR2 reads ANQGSEA. The CDR3 has 12 amino acids. The ends lost 7 bases at V and 4 bases at J; junction bases unmatched: 2. For the CDR3, the DNA is TGCAGCGCCGGACAGGGGGCAGAGACCCAGTACTTC. Protein sequence: CSAGQGAETQYF.

V is TRBV7-3 and J is TRBJ2-3, with D possibly being TRBD1 or TRBD2 (5 bases each). The CDR3 is 15 residues long. V was clipped by 5 bases and J by 1 base, with 13 bases between them. CDR1 is SGHTA and CDR2 is FQGTGA in the germline V gene. The CDR3 protein is CASSPTQGRTDTQYF. The DNA of the CDR3 is TGTGCCAGCAGCCCAACCCAGGGACGCACAGATACGCAGTATTTT.

In the case of this clonotype: Since a much larger clone is just one base distant, this may be a read error. V gene TRBV5-1 combines with J gene TRBJ2-1; 10 positions agree with TRBD2. The CDR3 consists of 15 residues. Germline-derived CDR1 and CDR2 are SGHRS and YFSETQ. The CDR3 region has the DNA TGCGCCAGCAGCTTATCAGCGGGAGGGCCGGGTGAGCAGTTATTC. Translation gives CASSLSAGGPGEQLF. Together with reference TRBV5-1 and TRBJ2-1, the CDR3 gives the full variable domain: KAGVTQTPRYLIKTRGQQVTLSCSPISGHRSVSWYQQTPGQGLQFLFEYFSETQRNKGNFPGRFSGRQFSNSRSEMNVSTLELGDSALYLCASSLSAGGPGEQLFGPGTRLTVL.

This CDR3 is CATSVGGNQPQHF. The CDR3, as DNA: TGTGCCACCAGCGTGGGGGGCAATCAGCCCCAGCATTTT. V is TRBV15 and J is TRBJ1-5, with D perhaps matching TRBD1 (5 bases). V was pared by 5 bases and J by 2 bases, with 7 bases between. Germline CDR1 and CDR2: LNHNV and YYDKDF (reference sequence). CDR3 size: 13 residues.

This clonotype came up once. The V and J genes are TRBV14 and TRBJ2-2, with TRBD2 matching 9 bases. This CDR3 comprises 16 residues. The V gene end was trimmed by 7 bases and the J gene end by 1 base; junction bases not matched to a gene: 7. CDR1 SGHDN and CDR2 FVKESK come from the germline V gene. This chain's CDR3 is CASNNGSGRNTGELFF. The CDR3 DNA is TGTGCCAGCAATAACGGTAGCGGGAGGAACACCGGGGAGCTGTTTTTT.

This sequence joins TRBV18 and TRBJ1-1; TRBD1 matches at 7 bases. This CDR3 comprises 14 residues. The V gene's germline CDR1 is KGHSH and CDR2 LQKENI. V was pared by 4 bases and J by 5 bases, with 7 bases of the junction left unmatched. CDR3 region: CASSRDSTLTEAFF. For the CDR3, the DNA is TGTGCCAGCTCACGGGACAGCACTTTGACTGAAGCTTTCTTT.

The J gene is TRBJ1-4, the V gene TRBV4-2; the D is unclear. The CDR3 loop spans 15 amino acids. Germline V gene data show CDR1 as LGHNA and CDR2 as YNFKEQ. The V end was cut by 4 bases, the J end by 3 bases, with 12 bases between. The CDR3 coding sequence is TGTGCCAGCAGCCGGCCGGGTGCGGCTAATGAAAAACTGTTTTTT. Residues: CASSRPGAANEKLFF.

The rearrangement joins TRBV28 to TRBJ2-7; either TRBD1 or TRBD2 may fit D (6 bases each). The length of the CDR3 is 13 residues. Germline V gives CDR1 MDHEN, CDR2 SYDVKM. Trimming removed 6 bases at V and 9 bases at J, with 18 bases between. The CDR3 region has the DNA TGTGCCAGCAGAAACCGGCCCCCGGGGGCGCAGTACTTC. It codes for CASRNRPPGAQYF.

As concerns this clonotype: The junction departs from the called germline gene at one end, perhaps through a read error. The chain carries TRBV10-3 and TRBJ2-4; 11 bases are shared with TRBD2. The assigned J gene may be wrong: the sequence end matches TRBJ2-5 better. Looked up from germline, CDR1 is ENHRY and CDR2 is SYGVKD. This CDR3 is built from 16 residues. CDR3 region: CVISESTSGSRETQYF. The CDR3 DNA follows: TGTGTCATCAGTGAGTCAACTAGCGGGAGCCGAGAGACCCAGTACTTC.

The V gene is TRBV12-3 or TRBV12-4, the J gene TRBJ1-4; D call uncertain. With 7 bases removed from V and 0 bases from J, the gap between germline ends came to 12 bases. There are 15 residues in the CDR3. The DNA for the CDR3 is TGTGCCAGCACCTATGGCCCGGCAACTAATGAAAAACTGTTTTTT. This gives the protein CASTYGPATNEKLFF.

This clonotype was observed a few times. V and J are TRBV29-1 and TRBJ2-4; D may be TRBD2 (6 bases). The germline CDR1 and CDR2 sequences are SQVTM and ANQGSEA. The CDR3 has 14 amino acids. Trimming left V 4 bases short and J 0 bases short, with 10 bases between. The CDR3 reads CSVAEGLAKNIQYF. CDR3 DNA: TGCAGCGTTGCCGAGGGACTAGCCAAAAACATTCAGTACTTC.

The chain carries TRBV25-1 and TRBJ2-4; D possibly corresponds to TRBD1 (8 bases). The better agreement between TRBJ2-7 and the DNA end casts doubt on the J call. The CDR3 covers 15 residues. CDR1 MGHDK and CDR2 SYGVNS come from the germline V gene. In nucleotides, the CDR3 is TGTGCCAGCAGTCCGGACAGGGCGGGGGTATACGAGCAGTACTTC. It is translated as CASSPDRAGVYEQYF.

The chain couples TRBV7-9 to TRBJ1-1, with D possibly matching TRBD1 (6 bases). Germline values: CDR1 SEHNR, CDR2 FQNEAQ (reference sequence). The CDR3 consists of 14 residues. V dropped 3 bases and J dropped 1 base, with 9 bases sitting between them. For the CDR3, the DNA is TGTGCCAGCAGCTTTGGACAGCAGAACACTGAAGCTTTCTTT. Its translation is CASSFGQQNTEAFF.

The chain has TRBV15 and TRBJ2-7; 10 bases match TRBD2. Germline V gene sequence: CDR1 LNHNV, CDR2 YYDKDF (reference sequence). Germline trimming cut 1 base from V and 2 bases from J; bases unmatched to any gene: 5. The CDR3 is 16 residues long. The CDR3 loop is CATSRAPSGRTYEQYF. CDR3 DNA sequence: TGTGCCACCAGCAGAGCCCCTAGCGGGAGAACCTACGAGCAGTACTTC.

Many counts were recorded for this clonotype. The rearrangement uses TRBV28 and TRBJ1-1; a weak D match, TRBD1 (6 bases). This CDR3 contains 15 residues. With 7 bases removed from V and 4 bases from J, the gap between germline ends came to 19 bases. CDR1 and CDR2 from the germline V gene are MDHEN and SYDVKM. CDR3 DNA sequence: TGTGCCAGCACCAGACAGAGAACAGGGTCCACTGAAGCTTTCTTT. Protein: CASTRQRTGSTEAFF.